These 19 T cell receptor beta chains share one sample of origin, sequenced in a study of T cell repertoires in cytomegalovirus infection. TCRdb ran MiXCR on the reads and lists one entry per CDR3 protein. The sample holds about 830,000 distinct CDR3 sequences, 32% seen once. Their antigen targets remain unknown. The sequenced sample was cultured CD8+ T cells from PBMCs, obtained from culture after CMV antigen stimulation. The receptors originated from a human donor in good health (CMV status not recorded). Some clones in this sample may be carry-over from other donors' samples.

This clonotype was detected a few times. The rearrangement joins TRBV27 to TRBJ2-3; TRBD1 matches at 9 bases. V lost 4 bases to trimming and J lost 3 bases; unmatched junction nucleotides: 8. The germline gives CDR1 MNHEY, CDR2 SMNVEV (reference sequence). This CDR3 is built from 16 residues. The CDR3 reads CASSSLIGQGTDTQYF. The DNA of the CDR3 is TGTGCCAGCAGTTCTCTCATCGGACAGGGGACAGATACGCAGTATTTT.

This rearrangement joins TRBV19 to TRBJ2-1; tentative D call: TRBD1 (5 bases). The CDR3 has 13 amino acids. V was shortened by 7 bases and J by 0 bases, with 7 bases between the two germline ends. CDR1 LNHDA and CDR2 SQIVND come from the germline V gene (reference sequence). CDR3 DNA sequence: TGTGCCAGTACGCAGGGCTCCTACAATGAGCAGTTCTTC. It yields the protein CASTQGSYNEQFF.

This clonotype was seen ten or more times. The V gene is TRBV7-6, the J gene TRBJ2-5, with 9 bases aligning to TRBD2. V shed 2 bases, J shed 6 bases, and the junction held 7 bases outside the gene matches. The CDR3 is 15 residues long. Germline V gene lookup returns CDR1 SGHVS and CDR2 FNYEAQ. CDR3 sequence (DNA): TGTGCCAGCAGCTTACGGACTAGCGAACAGAAGACCCAGTACTTC. Amino acid sequence: CASSLRTSEQKTQYF.

Notes on this clonotype: An end of the junction does not agree with germline; a read error may underlie this. The J gene is TRBJ2-2, the V gene TRBV7-3; D might be TRBD1 (6 bases). This CDR3 comprises 18 residues. Germline CDR1 is SGHTA and CDR2 is FQGTGA. Here the CDR3 reads CVSSANPQGLELSGELFF. CDR3 in DNA: TGTGTCAGCAGCGCTAACCCACAGGGTTTAGAGTTGTCCGGGGAGCTGTTTTTT.

The chain uses TRBV7-9 and TRBJ2-1; 7 bases are shared with TRBD2. Germline V gives CDR1 SEHNR, CDR2 FQNEAQ (reference sequence). The CDR3 has 12 residues. The trim removed 7 bases at V and 6 bases at J, leaving 3 bases unmatched. The CDR3 nucleotides read TGTGCCAGCACCGGGACTATCAATGAGCAGTTCTTC. It codes for CASTGTINEQFF.

This clonotype appeared once. The rearrangement uses TRBV5-5 and TRBJ2-1; D is perhaps TRBD1 (6 bases). This CDR3 contains 15 residues. Germline V gene data show CDR1 as SGHKS and CDR2 as YYEKEE (reference sequence). Between the trimmed V and J ends, which lost 3 bases and 5 bases, there was a span of 15 bases. CDR3 DNA: TGTGCCAGCAGCTCGACCCCTGACAGGAACAATGAGCAGTTCTTC. It codes for CASSSTPDRNNEQFF.

CDR3 protein: CASSLLGTGVNEQFF. CDR3 coding DNA: TGTGCCAGCAGCTTACTGGGGACAGGGGTCAATGAGCAGTTCTTC. The V gene is TRBV27, the J gene TRBJ2-1; 10 positions match TRBD1. This CDR3 contains 15 residues. CDR1 is MNHEY and CDR2 is SMNVEV in the germline V gene (reference sequence). V gave up 6 bases and J gave up 6 bases; unmatched junction bases: 8.

This clonotype was detected a few times. The rearrangement joins TRBV6-2 or TRBV6-3 to TRBJ1-2; D unclear. The CDR3 runs to 14 residues. V lost 2 bases to trimming and J lost 7 bases, with 14 bases between them. Germline V gene data show CDR1 as MNHEY and CDR2 as SVGEGT. In nucleotides, the CDR3 is TGTGCCAGCAGTTACCAGGCCGCCTTCCTTGGCTACACCTTC. This gives the protein CASSYQAAFLGYTF.

The V gene is TRBV6-9, the J gene TRBJ2-1; 7 nucleotides line up with TRBD1. Per the germline V gene, CDR1 is MNHGY and CDR2 is SVAAGI. This CDR3 spans 12 amino acids. J gave up 7 bases and V 7 bases, and 4 bases lay outside the gene matches. The DNA for the CDR3 is TGTGCCAGCAAGGGACAGCTAAATGAGCAGTTCTTC. Translated, it gives CASKGQLNEQFF.

V and J are TRBV19 and TRBJ1-1, with D tentatively TRBD1 (5 bases). Trimming stripped 0 bases from V and 0 bases from J, with 8 bases between. CDR3 length: 15 residues. From germline, CDR1 is LNHDA and CDR2 SQIVND (reference sequence). This CDR3 reads CASSIDGAVNTEAFF. The CDR3 region has the DNA TGTGCCAGTAGTATAGATGGGGCGGTGAACACTGAAGCTTTCTTT.

The V call is TRBV6-5, the J call TRBJ2-5; D is tentatively TRBD1 or TRBD2 (5 bases each). With 2 bases removed from V and 1 base from J, the gap between germline ends came to 11 bases. Germline loops: CDR1 MNHEY, CDR2 SVGAGI. This CDR3 is 15 amino acids long. CDR3 nucleotides: TGTGCCAGCAGTTACGAGGGGCGGACCCAAGAGACCCAGTACTTC. Translated: CASSYEGRTQETQYF.

The rearrangement uses TRBV6-5 and TRBJ1-2, with 7 bases fitting TRBD1. Germline V gives CDR1 MNHEY, CDR2 SVGAGI. V lost 5 bases to trimming and J lost 11 bases; unmatched junction nucleotides: 8. The CDR3 length is 12 residues. The DNA of the CDR3 is TGTGCCAGCAGTGCACAGGGGCGTGGATACACCTTC. Protein sequence: CASSAQGRGYTF.

CDR3 sequence: CASSSILHSGTEAFF. The CDR3 coding sequence is TGTGCCAGCAGTTCGATACTTCACAGCGGGACTGAAGCTTTCTTT. This chain connects TRBV28 to TRBJ1-1; D remains unclear. Germline values: CDR1 MDHEN, CDR2 SYDVKM. Trimming pared 4 bases from V and 5 bases from J, leaving 17 bases between. This CDR3 contains 15 residues.

V and J are TRBV6-5 and TRBJ1-1; 8 nucleotides agree with TRBD1. CDR1 is MNHEY and CDR2 is SVGAGI in the germline V gene. Unmatched junction bases numbered 18, after V lost 6 bases and J lost 3 bases. The CDR3 extends over 18 amino acids. CDR3 in DNA: TGTGCCAGCAGAAAATTATACCACCGGGACAGGTCTCACACTGAAGCTTTCTTT. Its protein product is CASRKLYHRDRSHTEAFF.

This chain connects TRBV29-1 to TRBJ2-3; no clear D gene. This CDR3 has 12 residues. Deletions cut 4 bases from V and 2 bases from J, with 7 bases between. Germline values: CDR1 SQVTM, CDR2 ANQGSEA. The CDR3 DNA reads as TGCAGCGTTGCGGAACTCACAGATACGCAGTATTTT. It codes for CSVAELTDTQYF.

The gene calls are TRBV4-1 and TRBJ2-1; D is undetermined. Germline V gene lookup returns CDR1 MGHRA and CDR2 YSYEKL. Trimming removed 6 bases from V and 4 bases from J, with 10 bases in between. This CDR3 spans 13 amino acids. CDR3 nucleotides: TGCGCCAGCAGTTGGCGGCCATACAATGAGCAGTTCTTC. Protein product: CASSWRPYNEQFF.

The chain carries TRBV7-8 and TRBJ2-4; 8 bases agree with TRBD1. The germline gives CDR1 SGHVS, CDR2 FQNEAQ. The CDR3 has 14 residues. J lost 8 bases, V lost 5 bases, and 8 bases had no gene match. The CDR3 region has the DNA TGTGCCAGCAGCCACCAGGGGGCGGGTGACATTCAGTACTTC. This sequence encodes CASSHQGAGDIQYF. Supplemented by reference TRBV7-8 and TRBJ2-4, the full variable domain reads GAGVSQSPRYKVAKRGQDVALRCDPISGHVSLFWYQQALGQGPEFLTYFQNEAQLDKSGLPSDRFFAERPEGSVSTLKIQRTQQEDSAVYLCASSHQGAGDIQYFGAGTRLSVL.

This clonotype was detected ten times or more. The chain recombines TRBV7-6 with TRBJ2-3, with TRBD2 matching 10 bases. Germline V gene data show CDR1 as SGHVS and CDR2 as FNYEAQ. Unmatched junction bases numbered 5, after V lost 1 base and J lost 4 bases. The CDR3 extends over 16 amino acids. CDR3 in DNA: TGTGCCAGCAGCTTAGAGCAGCGGGGGGGATCAGATACGCAGTATTTT. This translates into CASSLEQRGGSDTQYF. Variable domain in full (rest from reference TRBV7-6 and TRBJ2-3): GAGVSQSPRYKVTKRGQDVALRCDPISGHVSLYWYRQALGQGPEFLTYFNYEAQQDKSGLPNDRFSAERPEGSISTLTIQRTEQRDSAMYRCASSLEQRGGSDTQYFGPGTRLTVL.

This clonotype appeared a few times. The V call is TRBV7-3, the J call TRBJ2-1, with D possibly being TRBD2 (7 bases). V lost 5 bases and J lost 4, with 21 bases in between. This CDR3 contains 17 residues. Germline V gene lookup returns CDR1 SGHTA and CDR2 FQGTGA. The CDR3 loop reads CASSHHGGLGGYNEQFF. The CDR3 coding sequence is TGTGCCAGCAGCCATCACGGGGGGCTGGGAGGATACAATGAGCAGTTCTTC.